These 29 T cell receptor beta chains were all obtained from the same sample, sequenced in a study of identical twins. One entry per CDR3 protein, called by TCRdb with MiXCR from the 5' RACE reads. The data contain more than 650,000 distinct CDR3 sequences, around 6.1% of them seen just once; the ten biggest clones take up 1.5% to 2%. The sequencing input was naive T cells sorted from blood. The source of these receptors is a man aged 18 to 35 in good health.

This clonotype was observed at least ten times. The chain uses TRBV28 and TRBJ2-1; 8 bases fit TRBD1. CDR1 is MDHEN and CDR2 is SYDVKM in the germline V gene. The CDR3 extends over 14 amino acids. J gave up 7 bases and V 3 bases, and 5 bases lay outside the gene matches. CDR3 bases: TGTGCCAGCAGTTTTGGACAGGGAGTGAATGAGCAGTTCTTC. Amino acids: CASSFGQGVNEQFF.

This clonotype has a count of ten or more. The chain recombines TRBV5-1 with TRBJ2-7; tentative D call: TRBD2 (5 bases). Germline V CDR1 and CDR2: SGHRS, YFSETQ. CDR3 length: 14 amino acids. The V end was cut by 4 bases, the J end by 2 bases, with 13 bases between. The CDR3 sequence: CASSQSSGAYEQYV. The CDR3, as DNA: TGCGCCAGCAGCCAGAGTTCCGGGGCCTACGAGCAGTACGTC.

The chain recombines TRBV6-2 or TRBV6-3 with TRBJ2-3; TRBD2 aligns across 12 bases. This CDR3 contains 16 residues. The trim removed 6 bases at V and 6 bases at J, leaving 10 bases unmatched. CDR1 and CDR2 from the germline V gene are MNHEY and SVGEGT. The CDR3 bases are TGTGCCAGCAGACTCCGACTAGCGGGAGTAATGGATACGCAGTATTTT. Its protein is CASRLRLAGVMDTQYF.

In this sample, this clonotype turned up many times. This chain uses TRBV7-2 with TRBJ2-5; D is undetermined. The V end lost 0 bases, the J end lost 5 bases, and 10 bases lay between the germline ends. Germline V gene data show CDR1 as SGHTA and CDR2 as FQGNSA. This CDR3 is built from 14 residues. CDR3 region: CASSLAQILETQYF. The CDR3 nucleotides are TGTGCCAGCAGCTTAGCCCAGATCCTGGAGACCCAGTACTTC.

This clonotype occurred many times. In DNA form, the CDR3 reads TGTGCCAGTAAAATCCGGGGGAACACTGAAGCTTTCTTT. This encodes CASKIRGNTEAFF. The genes are TRBV12-3 or TRBV12-4 and TRBJ1-1; D gene ambiguous. The CDR3 sequence is 13 residues long. The V gene lost 9 bases and the J gene lost 1 base, with 12 bases spanning the gap.

The chain employs TRBV2 and TRBJ2-6, with D possibly being TRBD1 or TRBD2 (5 bases each). The germline CDR1 and CDR2 sequences are SNHLY and FYNNEI. The CDR3 totals 14 residues. The ends were cut back, 8 bases at V and 0 bases at J, with 8 bases in the middle. The CDR3 here is CASGDGSGANVLTF. The CDR3 DNA follows: TGTGCCAGCGGGGACGGCTCTGGGGCCAACGTCCTGACTTTC.

There are a few counts of this clonotype. The chain joins TRBV12-3 or TRBV12-4 to TRBJ2-7, with TRBD1 matching 8 bases. J lost 7 bases, V lost 5 bases, and 7 bases had no gene match. This CDR3 has 13 amino acids. The CDR3 spells CASSPDRGKEQYF. CDR3 in DNA: TGTGCCAGCAGTCCCGACAGGGGCAAGGAGCAGTACTTC.

This clonotype was seen many times. This sequence joins TRBV15 and TRBJ1-1, with 9 bases aligning to TRBD1. Germline V gene lookup returns CDR1 LNHNV and CDR2 YYDKDF (reference sequence). Trimming removed 3 bases from V and 1 base from J; junction bases left unmatched: 6. The CDR3 spans 16 residues. CDR3 loop: CATSSLQGARNTEAFF. CDR3 sequence (DNA): TGTGCCACCAGCAGCCTACAGGGGGCAAGGAACACTGAAGCTTTCTTT.

The rearrangement links TRBV6-5 to TRBJ2-4; D is ambiguous. The ends were cut back, 2 bases at V and 8 bases at J, with 13 bases in the middle. CDR1 is MNHEY and CDR2 is SVGAGI in the germline V gene. The CDR3 extends over 14 amino acids. The CDR3 here is CASSYSGRRDIQYF. The DNA of the CDR3 is TGTGCCAGCAGTTACAGTGGCCGCCGGGACATTCAGTACTTC.

This clonotype showed up many times. V gene TRBV10-1 combines with J gene TRBJ2-5; no clear D. The V gene lost 3 bases and the J gene lost 5 bases, with 13 bases spanning the gap. Germline CDR1 is WNHNN and CDR2 is SYGVQD (reference sequence). The CDR3 is made up of 14 amino acids. The CDR3 sequence is CASSDDHRVETQYF. The CDR3 bases are TGCGCCAGCAGTGATGACCACCGGGTCGAGACCCAGTACTTC.

This clonotype was counted many times. The chain employs TRBV20-1 and TRBJ2-7, with D perhaps TRBD2 (6 bases). Trimming cost V 0 bases and J 3 bases, with 18 bases left between them. The CDR3 length is 16 residues. Per the germline V gene, CDR1 is DFQATT and CDR2 is SNEGSKA (reference sequence). The CDR3 bases are TGCAGTGCTAGAGATCACCTGGACTACGAAGGCTACGAGCAGTACTTC. The encoded protein is CSARDHLDYEGYEQYF.

Details on this clonotype: At one boundary the junction diverges from the germline segment, which might be a read error. This chain connects TRBV12-5 to TRBJ2-3; the match to TRBD2 covers 13 bases. Germline CDR1 reads LGHNT; CDR2 reads FRNRAP. This CDR3 spans 17 amino acids. The CDR3 sequence is CASGLGTLAGGPDTQYF. The DNA of the CDR3 is TGTGCTAGTGGCTTGGGGACACTAGCGGGAGGGCCAGATACGCAGTATTTT.

The chain recombines TRBV2 with TRBJ2-6; D is perhaps TRBD1 (7 bases). Trimming pared 7 bases from V and 3 bases from J, leaving 10 bases between. The V gene's germline CDR1 is SNHLY and CDR2 FYNNEI. The CDR3 consists of 14 residues. In DNA form, the CDR3 reads TGTGCCAGCAACAGGGGAGGTGGGGCCAACGTCCTGACTTTC. Encoded protein: CASNRGGGANVLTF.

This clonotype was picked up many times. The J gene is TRBJ2-3, the V gene TRBV20-1, with D maybe TRBD2 (5 bases). V was pared by 2 bases and J by 1 base, with 13 bases between. Germline CDR1 reads DFQATT; CDR2 reads SNEGSKA (reference sequence). The CDR3 runs 15 residues. CDR3 DNA: TGCAGTGCTAGATTTCCGGGATCACGCACAGATACGCAGTATTTT. Protein: CSARFPGSRTDTQYF.

The chain uses TRBV7-8 and TRBJ2-1; D not resolved. The V gene's germline CDR1 is SGHVS and CDR2 FQNEAQ. The CDR3 has 15 residues. The ends were cut back, 1 base at V and 2 bases at J, with 9 bases in the middle. CDR3 in DNA: TGTGCCAGCAGCTTAGAGGCCCGTACCTACAATGAGCAGTTCTTC. Protein: CASSLEARTYNEQFF.

This clonotype was counted at least ten times. The chain carries TRBV12-3 or TRBV12-4 and TRBJ2-1; 10 nucleotides align to TRBD2. This CDR3 spans 14 amino acids. V lost 7 bases, J lost 9 bases, and 9 bases stayed unmatched. The CDR3 DNA reads TGTGCCAGCACGGGGAGCGGGAGGGACACTGAGCAGTTCTTC. This sequence encodes CASTGSGRDTEQFF.

This clonotype has a count of ten or more. The V and J genes are TRBV6-1 and TRBJ1-5; D possibly corresponds to TRBD1 (6 bases). The germline V gene has CDR1 MNHNS and CDR2 SASEGT. V gave up 4 bases and J gave up 3 bases, with 13 bases separating them. The CDR3 is 15 amino acids. The CDR3, as DNA: TGTGCCAGCAGTGTCCGGGACACAATCAATCAGCCCCAGCATTTT. It encodes CASSVRDTINQPQHF.

The chain uses TRBV11-2 and TRBJ2-1, with 9 nucleotides matching TRBD2. Germline lookup yields CDR1 SGHAT and CDR2 FQNNGV. The V gene end was trimmed by 1 base and the J gene end by 9 bases; junction bases not matched to a gene: 7. The length of the CDR3 is 15 residues. CDR3 bases: TGTGCCAGCAGCTTAGGAGCGGGAGGATTTAGTGAGCAGTTCTTC. It codes for CASSLGAGGFSEQFF.

The sample holds many counts of this clonotype. The J gene is TRBJ1-2, the V gene TRBV5-1; the D is unclear. The germline gives CDR1 SGHRS, CDR2 YFSETQ. The CDR3 contains 13 residues. V was pared by 0 bases and J by 4 bases, with 7 bases between. CDR3 bases: TGCGCCAGCAGCTTGGAGACATCCTATGGCTACACCTTC. Translating it yields CASSLETSYGYTF. The whole variable domain, filled in from reference TRBV5-1 and TRBJ1-2, reads KAGVTQTPRYLIKTRGQQVTLSCSPISGHRSVSWYQQTPGQGLQFLFEYFSETQRNKGNFPGRFSGRQFSNSRSEMNVSTLELGDSALYLCASSLETSYGYTFGSGTRLTVV.

The chain carries TRBV27 and TRBJ2-1; TRBD1 is a possible D gene (7 bases). Trimming removed 7 bases from V and 8 bases from J, with 18 bases in between. The CDR3 covers 14 residues. Germline loops: CDR1 MNHEY, CDR2 SMNVEV (reference sequence). Here the CDR3 DNA reads TGTGCCAGCACCACGGGAGCCAGGGGGTATGAGCAGTTCTTC. It codes for CASTTGARGYEQFF.

Many counts were recorded for this clonotype. V gene TRBV12-3 or TRBV12-4 combines with J gene TRBJ1-4; D remains ambiguous. The length of the CDR3 is 12 residues. Trimming left V 3 bases short and J 4 bases short, with 3 bases between. CDR3 sequence: CASSFGNEKLFF. CDR3 DNA: TGTGCCAGCAGTTTCGGTAATGAAAAACTGTTTTTT.

This clonotype has only a few counts. The chain carries TRBV15 and TRBJ2-2; D not resolved. V lost 0 bases, J lost 5 bases, and 7 bases lay in between. The CDR3 consists of 14 residues. Looked up from germline, CDR1 is LNHNV and CDR2 is YYDKDF (reference sequence). In DNA, the CDR3 is TGTGCCACCAGCAGAGAGCTTAGGACCGGGGAGCTGTTTTTT. It specifies CATSRELRTGELFF.

The chain combines TRBV29-1 with TRBJ2-4; no clear D. The germline V and J ends were trimmed by 4 bases and 0 bases, with 7 bases remaining between them. The germline V gene encodes CDR1 SQVTM and CDR2 ANQGSEA. The CDR3 loop spans 13 amino acids. CDR3 residues: CSVAPRAKNIQYF. The CDR3 bases are TGCAGCGTTGCCCCCAGAGCCAAAAACATTCAGTACTTC.

The chain recombines TRBV19 with TRBJ1-2, with 10 bases identical to TRBD1. The CDR3 runs to 15 residues. Looked up from germline, CDR1 is LNHDA and CDR2 is SQIVND (reference sequence). With 5 bases clipped from V and 5 bases from J, the junction kept 8 bases outside the gene matches. The CDR3 DNA reads TGTGCCAGTAGTGTGACAGGGGGCGCGAAATATGGCTACACCTTC. This translates into CASSVTGGAKYGYTF.

J is TRBJ2-6 and V is TRBV20-1; D uncertain. The V end was cut by 3 bases, the J end by 4 bases, with 13 bases between. The germline gives CDR1 DFQATT, CDR2 SNEGSKA (reference sequence). The CDR3 is 15 residues long. The CDR3 DNA follows: TGCAGTGCTAGTCCCCTCGACGGGGGGGCCAACGTCCTGACTTTC. This encodes CSASPLDGGANVLTF.

This clonotype was detected a few times. The chain employs TRBV4-3 and TRBJ2-2, with a possible D match to TRBD2 (5 bases). Per the germline V gene, CDR1 is LGHNA and CDR2 is YSLEER. There are 16 residues in the CDR3. The V end was cut by 1 base, the J end by 9 bases, with 18 bases between. Written as DNA, the CDR3 is TGCGCCAGCAGCCAAGTAGAGAATTCGGGGATGAGGGAGCTGTTTTTT. Translating it yields CASSQVENSGMRELFF.

This clonotype has at least ten counts. The V and J genes are TRBV5-1 and TRBJ2-5; 7 bases are shared with TRBD1. V shed 4 bases, J shed 1 base, and the junction held 4 bases outside the gene matches. From germline, CDR1 is SGHRS and CDR2 YFSETQ. This CDR3 is built from 14 residues. The CDR3 region has the DNA TGCGCCAGCAGCATGACAGGGCGCCAAGAGACCCAGTACTTC. Encoded protein: CASSMTGRQETQYF.

At least ten counts were recorded for this clonotype. The V call is TRBV12-3 or TRBV12-4, the J call TRBJ2-3, with D perhaps matching TRBD1 (5 bases). The V end lost 3 bases, the J end lost 4 bases, and 8 bases lay between the germline ends. This CDR3 is 13 amino acids long. The chain's CDR3 is CASSFPGPDTQYF. DNA of the CDR3: TGTGCCAGCAGTTTTCCAGGGCCAGATACGCAGTATTTT.

This clonotype was detected a few times. The chain recombines TRBV27 with TRBJ2-7; 7 bases map to TRBD2. The trim removed 5 bases at V and 4 bases at J, leaving 11 bases unmatched. CDR3 size: 15 residues. Germline CDR1 MNHEY, CDR2 SMNVEV (reference sequence). Written as DNA, the CDR3 is TGTGCCAGCAGTCCCAGCGGGGTAGGGGTATACGAGCAGTACGTC. Protein: CASSPSGVGVYEQYV.